The 23 T cell receptor beta chains below all came from one sample that was sequenced in a study of T cells in women clearing cervical HPV infection. Clones were sequenced by immunoSEQ multiplex PCR, and TCRdb holds only the in-frame ones, with some missing. The sample has fewer than 25,000 clones, and its top ten clones hold 5.4%. The sequencing sample was made of blood buffy coat. These receptors were obtained from a woman aged 18-69 years with a cervical HPV16 infection that either progressed to CIN3+ or cleared (not recorded which).

Concerning this clone: The read falls 3 residues short of the CDR3 end, and the missing part is taken from the germline J gene. The rearrangement links TRBV2 to TRBJ1-1; perhaps TRBD1 as D (5 bases). Germline V gives CDR1 SNHLY, CDR2 FYNNEI. V lost 3 bases and J 1 base, leaving 15 bases between the germline ends. The CDR3 has 16 residues. CDR3 sequence: CASSDIGGRGNTEAFF. The covered CDR3 bases are TGTGCCAGCAGTGATATCGGGGGTAGAGGGAACACTGAA.

CDR3 amino acids: CASKGTASPSSYDYTF. The part of the CDR3 DNA that was read is TGTGCCAGTAAAGGGACAGCATCCCCCTCCTCCTACGAC. The chain carries TRBV19 and TRBJ1-2; 7 nucleotides match TRBD1. The sequence runs out 3 residues before the end of the CDR3; the remainder is reconstructed from the germline J gene. This CDR3 has 16 residues. Looked up from germline, CDR1 is LNHDA and CDR2 is SQIVND (reference sequence).

Incomplete CDR3 DNA: TGTGCCAGTAGTCTAGGGACTGGACGGACGGGTGAC. Amino acid sequence: CASSLGTGRTGD. The CDR3 in its entirety is CASSLGTGRTGDYTF. The rearrangement uses TRBV19 and TRBJ1-2; D may be TRBD1 (5 bases). From the germline J gene comes the end of the CDR3, since the read stops 3 residues before it. The CDR3 is 15 amino acids. Germline V CDR1 and CDR2: LNHDA, SQIVND (reference sequence).

CDR3 DNA, as far as it was read: TGCGCCAGCAGCTTCGGACAGGGCGACTATGGC. It specifies CASSFGQGDYG. The full CDR3 sequence reads CASSFGQGDYGYTF. V is TRBV5-1 and J is TRBJ1-2; TRBD1 agrees at 8 bases. The read terminates 3 residues ahead of where the CDR3 ends, so the germline J gene completes it. The germline gives CDR1 SGHRS, CDR2 YFSETQ. The CDR3 is made up of 14 amino acids. V lost 2 bases and J lost 3; bases outside the gene matches: 3.

Note on this clone: From the germline J gene comes the end of the CDR3, since the read stops 3 residues before it. The rearrangement links TRBV3-1 (or the pseudogene TRBV3-2) to TRBJ1-5; D not resolved. The germline V and J ends were trimmed by 3 bases and 1 base, with 7 bases remaining between them. CDR1 LGHDT and CDR2 YNNKEL come from the germline V gene (reference sequence). The CDR3 consists of 14 residues. CDR3 loop: CASSQSGSNQPQHF. CDR3 DNA, as far as it was read: TGTGCCAGCAGCCAGAGCGGCAGCAATCAGCCC.

Of note for this clone: The CDR3 end falls 3 residues outside the read, so it is completed with the germline J gene. This chain uses TRBV11-2 with TRBJ2-7; 9 nucleotides match TRBD1. With 8 bases clipped from V and 4 bases from J, the junction kept 9 bases outside the gene matches. CDR1 and CDR2 (germline): SGHAT, FQNNGV. This CDR3 spans 14 amino acids. CDR3 loop: CASGVDRGWYEQYF. CDR3 DNA, as far as it was read: TGTGCCAGCGGTGTGGACAGGGGATGGTACGAG.

Points on this clone: One end of the junction does not line up with germline, which may come from a read error. The sequenced fragment ends 3 residues before the CDR3 boundary, so the rest is inferred from the germline J gene. The chain recombines TRBV6-1 with TRBJ2-1, with TRBD2 matching over 11 bases. The CDR3 sequence is 17 residues long. CDR1 MNHNS and CDR2 SASEGT come from the germline V gene. The part of the CDR3 DNA that was read is TGTGCCAGCAGTAAAGCCCGAGGGACTAGCGGATACAATGAG. Translation gives CASSKARGTSGYNE. The CDR3 in full is CASSKARGTSGYNEQFF.

Comments on this clone: The CDR3 extends 3 residues past the end of the read, so its final part is completed from the germline J gene. The chain has TRBV5-1 and TRBJ2-5; D possibly corresponds to TRBD2 (6 bases). Germline-derived CDR1 and CDR2 are SGHRS and YFSETQ. The CDR3 runs 15 residues. The V end was cut by 2 bases, the J end by 4 bases, with 15 bases between. The CDR3: CASSFGAGRRETQYF. The DNA read from the CDR3 is TGCGCCAGCAGCTTCGGCGCGGGGAGACGAGAGACC.

Of note for this clone: The read terminates 3 residues ahead of where the CDR3 ends, so the germline J gene completes it. The J gene is TRBJ2-3, the V gene TRBV14; 7 bases align to TRBD1. The CDR3 extends over 16 amino acids. Per the germline V gene, CDR1 is SGHDN and CDR2 is FVKESK. Trimming took 1 base from V and 3 from J; bases not matched to a gene: 7. The CDR3 bases that were read are TGTGCCAGCAGCCAAGTCACAGGGGAGTGGACAGATACG. It translates to CASSQVTGEWTDT. The whole CDR3 protein is CASSQVTGEWTDTQYF.

Points on this clone: From the germline J gene comes the end of the CDR3, since the read stops 3 residues before it. The rearrangement uses TRBV5-6 and TRBJ2-1; no firm D call. The CDR3 extends over 14 amino acids. V was pared by 1 base and J by 2 bases, with 7 bases between. Germline loops: CDR1 SGHDT, CDR2 YYEEEE. Incomplete CDR3 DNA: TGTGCCAGCAGCTTGAGCGTTACCTACAATGAG. It specifies CASSLSVTYNE. The full CDR3 protein is CASSLSVTYNEQFF.

As for this clone: The read comes to an end 3 residues before the CDR3 does, leaving the germline J gene to fill in the end. The V call is TRBV7-9, the J call TRBJ1-2; TRBD1 aligns across 8 bases. The CDR3 is made up of 15 amino acids. CDR1 SEHNR and CDR2 FQNEAQ come from the germline V gene (reference sequence). The DNA read from the CDR3 is TGTGCCAGCAGCTTGGGGACAGGAAGCTACAATGAC. Translating gives CASSLGTGSYND. The entire CDR3 protein reads CASSLGTGSYNDYTF.

A word on this clone: The read stops 3 residues short of the end of the CDR3; the missing end is completed from the germline J gene. The chain links TRBV6-2 or TRBV6-3 to TRBJ2-7, with no clear D. The germline CDR1 and CDR2 sequences are MNHEY and SVGEGT. V was cut by 6 bases and J by 6 bases, with 18 bases left in between. The CDR3 length is 14 residues. Incomplete CDR3 DNA: TGTGCCAGCAGCCACCGGAATTCGGGTGTCGAG. Its translation is CASSHRNSGVE. The full CDR3 protein is CASSHRNSGVEQYF.

Worth noting for this clone: The CDR3 goes on 3 residues after the read ends, and that part is filled in from the germline J gene. This rearrangement joins TRBV7-6 to TRBJ2-7; TRBD2 aligns across 11 bases. The germline gives CDR1 SGHVS, CDR2 FNYEAQ. V was pared by 2 bases and J by 3 bases, with 12 bases of the junction left unmatched. This CDR3 contains 18 residues. The CDR3: CASSLRTGTSGAIYEQYF. The CDR3 DNA, read in part, is TGTGCCAGCAGCTTACGGACTGGGACTAGCGGAGCAATCTACGAG.

With regard to this clone: The read terminates 3 residues before the CDR3 end, so the remaining end is supplied by the germline J gene. This rearrangement joins TRBV4-2 to TRBJ2-7; a weak D match, TRBD1 (5 bases). Germline CDR1 and CDR2: LGHNA and YNFKEQ. This CDR3 is 16 amino acids long. The V end lost 0 bases, the J end lost 0 bases, and 12 bases lay between the germline ends. The CDR3 DNA, read in part, is TGTGCCAGCAGCCAAGAGGAACAGGAGCTCTCCTACGAG. This encodes CASSQEEQELSYE. The CDR3 as a whole reads CASSQEEQELSYEQYF.

To note about this clone: Read sequence stops 3 residues before the CDR3 end, and the germline J gene provides the missing end. The chain employs TRBV19 and TRBJ1-1; D might be TRBD1 (6 bases). CDR3 length: 15 residues. Trimming took off 4 bases at V and 5 bases at J, with 17 bases between the two ends. Germline loops: CDR1 LNHDA, CDR2 SQIVND (reference sequence). The sequenced part of the CDR3 DNA is TGTGCCAGTAGTAGAAGGGACACCGGTGGTACTGAA. It translates to CASSRRDTGGTE. The entire CDR3 reads CASSRRDTGGTEAFF. The entire variable domain, with the rest obtained from reference TRBV19 and TRBJ1-1, is as follows: DGGITQSPKYLFRKEGQNVTLSCEQNLNHDAMYWYRQDPGQGLRLIYYSQIVNDFQKGDIAEGYSVSREKKESFPLTVTSAQKNPTAFYLCASSRRDTGGTEAFFGQGTRLTVV.

As regards this clone: The read ends 3 residues before the CDR3 terminus; that terminus is restored from the germline J gene. The chain couples TRBV10-3 to TRBJ2-1; D is ambiguous. Looked up from germline, CDR1 is ENHRY and CDR2 is SYGVKD. CDR3 length: 16 residues. V was pared by 0 bases and J by 4 bases, with 13 bases between. Partial CDR3 DNA: TGTGCCATCAGTGAGTCTCTGTTATCGAGGTACAATGAG. Its translation is CAISESLLSRYNE. The whole CDR3 region reads CAISESLLSRYNEQFF.

About this clone itself: The DNA ends 3 residues before the CDR3 does, and the rest of the CDR3 is filled in from the germline J gene. This chain uses TRBV28 with TRBJ1-2; D is undetermined. Germline V CDR1 and CDR2: MDHEN, SYDVKM. The CDR3 loop spans 14 amino acids. The CDR3 protein is CASSFLLTRQVYTF. The covered CDR3 bases are TGTGCCAGCAGTTTTTTACTGACCCGACAAGTC.

A word on this clone: With the read ending 3 residues before the CDR3 end, the germline J gene is used to fill in that end. V and J are TRBV2 and TRBJ1-2; weak D call: TRBD1 (5 bases). The germline CDR1 and CDR2 sequences are SNHLY and FYNNEI. This CDR3 is built from 13 residues. The CDR3 loop reads CASSGGASYDYTF. CDR3 DNA (partial): TGTGCCAGCAGTGGCGGGGCATCCTACGAC.

In regard to this clone: The DNA ends 3 residues before the CDR3 does, and the rest of the CDR3 is filled in from the germline J gene. V and J are TRBV6-4 and TRBJ2-2; tentative D call: TRBD1 (5 bases). The CDR3 length is 14 residues. Germline-derived CDR1 and CDR2 are MRHNA and SNTAGT. Trimming shortened V by 4 bases and J by 4 bases, and 10 bases separated the two germline ends. The covered CDR3 bases are TGTGCCAGCAGTGTAATGCAGGGCACCGGGGAG. Protein product: CASSVMQGTGE. The CDR3 in full is CASSVMQGTGELFF.

As for this clone: The read is 3 residues too short to cover the CDR3 end, so that end is filled in from the germline J gene. This sequence joins TRBV7-2 and TRBJ2-3; 8 bases are a match to TRBD2. This CDR3 is built from 15 residues. CDR1 is SGHTA and CDR2 is FQGNSA in the germline V gene. The CDR3 region is CASSVLRGGVETQYF. The sequenced CDR3 bases are TGTGCCAGCAGCGTACTACGGGGGGGCGTGGAGACG.

Points on this clone: The CDR3 end lies 3 residues beyond the end of the read and is filled in from the germline J gene. The chain couples TRBV7-9 to TRBJ2-7; TRBD1 might be the D (5 bases). The germline CDR1 and CDR2 sequences are SEHNR and FQNEAQ (reference sequence). The CDR3 runs to 14 residues. The V end was cut by 5 bases, the J end by 3 bases, with 14 bases between. The part of the CDR3 DNA that was read is TGTGCCAGCAGCCGTAGGGTTCAGGGCTACGAG. This translates into CASSRRVQGYE. The whole CDR3 reads CASSRRVQGYEQYF.

In regard to this clone: Sequencing ends 3 residues short of the CDR3 end; the germline J gene provides the rest. V and J are TRBV2 and TRBJ1-2, with D perhaps TRBD1 (6 bases). This CDR3 is 14 amino acids long. Per the germline V gene, CDR1 is SNHLY and CDR2 is FYNNEI. The CDR3 bases that were read are TGTGCCAGCGGGGGCAGAATATTGAAGAAGACC. It is translated as CASGGRILKKT. The full CDR3 protein is CASGGRILKKTYTF.

As concerns this clone: The read finishes 3 residues shy of the CDR3 end, and the germline J gene is used to complete it. J is TRBJ2-3 and V is TRBV5-1; maybe TRBD2 (7 bases). V lost 0 bases and J 4 bases, leaving 12 bases between the germline ends. There are 15 residues in the CDR3. The germline V gene encodes CDR1 SGHRS and CDR2 YFSETQ. Partial CDR3 DNA: TGCGCCAGCAGCTTGGAGGGGGGGGGCCCAGATACG. This translates into CASSLEGGGPDT. The whole CDR3 protein is CASSLEGGGPDTQYF.